The text below deals with one TCR beta chain. Its matching antigen is unknown. Template switching (which added a universal primer site) was used, and cDNA carried unique molecular identifiers. TCRdb used MiXCR to reprocess the 5' RACE reads, holding one entry per CDR3 protein. Of fewer than 650,000 distinct CDR3 sequences listed, roughly 7.1% are singletons. With no exceptions, donors were healthy Caucasians. V was cut by 11 bases and J by 4 bases, with 12 bases left in between. The CDR3 is made up of 13 amino acids. CDR1 and CDR2 from the germline V gene are WSHSY and SAAADI. The data were obtained in a study of identical twins. Study-wide results and caveats: The authors noted that invariant MAIT and iNKT cells could partly confound zero-insertion analyses. With monozygotic twins, out-of-frame TCR alpha sharing exceeded what models estimated.

These data were also filed under a second study, of yellow fever vaccine responses in identical twins.

The receptor comes from a woman younger than 30 in good health. The chain combines TRBV10-2 with TRBJ1-6; no clear D gene. Sequenced material: PBMCs. CDR3 loop: CALSTDYNSPLHF. CDR3 coding DNA: TGCGCCCTTTCGACGGATTATAATTCACCCCTCCACTTT.